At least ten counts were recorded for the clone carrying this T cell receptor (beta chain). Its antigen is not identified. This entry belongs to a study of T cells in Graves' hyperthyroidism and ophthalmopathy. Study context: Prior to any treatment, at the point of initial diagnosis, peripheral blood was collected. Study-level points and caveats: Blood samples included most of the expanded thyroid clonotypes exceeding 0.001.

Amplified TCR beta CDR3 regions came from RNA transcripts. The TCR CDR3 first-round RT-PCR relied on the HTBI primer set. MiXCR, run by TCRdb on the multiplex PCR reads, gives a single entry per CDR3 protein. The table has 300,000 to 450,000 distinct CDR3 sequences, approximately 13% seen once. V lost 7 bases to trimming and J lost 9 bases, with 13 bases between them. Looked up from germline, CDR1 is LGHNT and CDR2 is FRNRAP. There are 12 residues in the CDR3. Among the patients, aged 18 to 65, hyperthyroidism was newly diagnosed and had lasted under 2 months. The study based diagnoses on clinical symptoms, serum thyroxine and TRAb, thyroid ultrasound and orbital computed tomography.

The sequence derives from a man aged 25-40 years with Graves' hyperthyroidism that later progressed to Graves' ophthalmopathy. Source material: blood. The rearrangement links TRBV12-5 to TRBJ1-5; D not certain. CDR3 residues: CASAPGPRPQHF. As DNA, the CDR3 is TGTGCTAGTGCCCCGGGCCCGCGGCCCCAGCATTTT.